This TCR beta chain was found in a study of cytomegalovirus exposure and HLA in healthy donors. Whole-study context: An early data release held 75 million to 100 million unique TCRs from HLA-typed donors. Points from the study as a whole: TCR beta chain V- and J-gene trimming was linked, in a later analysis, to a missense variant in DCLRE1C. In vitro checks showed that a few CMV-associated chains really do target CMV antigens.

Researchers ran the PCR with 60 Vbeta and 13 Jbeta primers. Data came from immunoSEQ multiplex PCR; TCRdb stores just in-frame clones and leaves some out. The table has over 95,000 clones, around 77% seen once. With 8 bases clipped from V and 4 bases from J, the junction kept 5 bases outside the gene matches. Per germline, CDR1 SGHTS and CDR2 YDEGEE. This CDR3 is built from 12 residues. In the case of this clone: Its target is unknown.

This clonotype was sampled from a woman in her 30s in good health and CMV-seropositive. Material for sequencing was PBMCs. V usage is TRBV5-8 and J usage is TRBJ1-2; 7 bases align to TRBD1. CDR3 DNA sequence: TGTGCCAGGCCCAGGGACAGCTATGGCTACACCTTC. Its translation: CARPRDSYGYTF.